Presented here are 10 T cell receptor beta chains from one specimen sequenced in a study of shared clonotypes between healthy human individuals. Profiled with immunoSEQ multiplex PCR; TCRdb holds only in-frame clones, not every one. In the table there are 1.5 million to 2.5 million clones, over 85% of which are singletons. As defined, naive CD8 cells were CD45RO-negative and positively selected for CCR7, with terminally differentiated effector memory CD45RA+ cells excluded. Sequencing was carried out using naive CD8+ T cells sorted from blood. All receptors derive from a man aged 18 to 30 in good health.

This clone was picked up a small number of times. Different DNA sequences within this sample yield the same CDR3. J is TRBJ2-7 and V is TRBV10-1, with TRBD1 as a possible D gene (5 bases). CDR1 and CDR2 from the germline V gene are WNHNN and SYGVQD (reference sequence). Between the trimmed V and J ends, which lost 4 bases and 2 bases, there was a span of 6 bases. The CDR3 covers 12 residues. CDR3 in DNA: TGCGCCAGCAGTGGGGGCCCCTACGAGCAGTACTTC. This gives the protein CASSGGPYEQYF.

V gene TRBV12-5 combines with J gene TRBJ1-6, with D uncertain. This CDR3 is 16 amino acids long. V was pared by 0 bases and J by 6 bases, with 12 bases between. From germline, CDR1 is LGHNT and CDR2 FRNRAP. In DNA, the CDR3 is TGTGCTAGTGGTTTGGTATTAGGGAGGACTAATTCACCCCTCCACTTT. Its protein is CASGLVLGRTNSPLHF.

The sample holds one count of this clone. The chain joins TRBV13 to TRBJ2-2, with TRBD2 matching 12 bases. Germline CDR1 and CDR2: PRHDT and FYEKMQ (reference sequence). The junction had 14 bases not matched to a gene; V was cut back by 2 bases and J by 7 bases. This CDR3 region has 19 residues. CDR3 DNA sequence: TGTGCCAGCAGCTTATGGAGGGGACTAGCGGGCCGGGACGGCGGGGAGCTGTTTTTT. This gives the protein CASSLWRGLAGRDGGELFF.

This chain connects TRBV10-2 to TRBJ2-3; D might be TRBD2 (6 bases). The CDR3 totals 15 residues. V was cut by 6 bases and J by 6 bases, with 19 bases left in between. In germline, CDR1 is WSHSY, CDR2 SAAADI. The CDR3 DNA is TGCGCCAGCAGCCCACTGACGGGAGTTGGGGATACGCAGTATTTT. This codes for CASSPLTGVGDTQYF.

The chain links TRBV4-3 to TRBJ2-5; TRBD1 aligns across 8 bases. Unmatched junction bases numbered 8, after V lost 4 bases and J lost 4 bases. In germline, CDR1 is LGHNA, CDR2 YSLEER. The CDR3 sequence is 15 residues long. DNA for the CDR3: TGCGCCAGCAGCCCCAGAGCAGGGGGCATAGAGACCCAGTACTTC. Its translation: CASSPRAGGIETQYF.

J is TRBJ2-5 and V is TRBV2; D not certain. The J call may be in error: the DNA end matches TRBJ2-7 better. Germline CDR1 reads SNHLY; CDR2 reads FYNNEI. This CDR3 is 13 amino acids long. As DNA, the CDR3 is TGTGCCAGCAGTGAAGCGCTTCTCTACGAGCAGTACTTC. Translating gives CASSEALLYEQYF.

The chain couples TRBV7-2 to TRBJ2-1, with D tentatively TRBD1 (6 bases). Trimming cost V 5 bases and J 5 bases, with 10 bases left between them. This CDR3 spans 13 amino acids. Germline V gene lookup returns CDR1 SGHTA and CDR2 FQGNSA. Written as DNA, the CDR3 is TGTGCCAGCAGCGCTCCAGGGGACAATGAGCAGTTCTTC. This encodes CASSAPGDNEQFF. The full variable domain, in which reference TRBV7-2 and TRBJ2-1 provide the parts outside the CDR3, is GAGVSQSPSNKVTEKGKDVELRCDPISGHTALYWYRQSLGQGLEFLIYFQGNSAPDKSGLPSDRFSAERTGGSVSTLTIQRTQQEDSAVYLCASSAPGDNEQFFGPGTRLTVL.

This chain uses TRBV27 with TRBJ1-5; D unresolved. Between the trimmed V and J ends, which lost 5 bases and 0 bases, there was a span of 11 bases. The germline V gene has CDR1 MNHEY and CDR2 SMNVEV (reference sequence). The CDR3 covers 15 residues. The CDR3: CASSRTADSNQPQHF. The CDR3 DNA is TGTGCCAGCAGTCGGACTGCGGATAGCAATCAGCCCCAGCATTTT.

The J gene is TRBJ2-7, the V gene TRBV27; 8 positions agree with TRBD2. The CDR3 loop spans 16 amino acids. Germline CDR1 is MNHEY and CDR2 is SMNVEV (reference sequence). The V and J ends lost 5 bases and 3 bases, in that order; junction bases with no gene match: 12. CDR3 protein: CASSPLMLAGNYEQYF. CDR3 sequence (DNA): TGTGCCAGCAGTCCCCTCATGTTAGCGGGGAACTACGAGCAGTACTTC.

Details on this clone: Additional DNA sequences in this sample encode the identical CDR3. This chain uses TRBV4-3 with TRBJ2-1; no clear D. The germline V and J ends were trimmed by 0 bases and 4 bases, with 7 bases remaining between them. Germline values: CDR1 LGHNA, CDR2 YSLEER. There are 14 residues in the CDR3. The CDR3 DNA reads as TGCGCCAGCAGCCAAGAGACAAGTTACAATGAGCAGTTCTTC. It translates to CASSQETSYNEQFF.